A single sample gave rise to the 20 T cell receptor beta chains below, sequenced in a study of blood T cell repertoires in COVID-19. The method was immunoSEQ multiplex PCR; TCRdb's version includes in-frame clones alone and lacks a portion of them. The table records under 250,000 clones, about 88% of them present only once. The sequencing sample was made of peripheral blood. The source of these receptors is a man aged 50 or older who had recovered from COVID-19.

V gene TRBV29-1 combines with J gene TRBJ2-2; maybe TRBD1 (5 bases). From germline, CDR1 is SQVTM and CDR2 ANQGSEA. V lost 5 bases and J 6 bases, leaving 10 bases between the germline ends. This CDR3 is 12 amino acids long. The DNA for the CDR3 is TGCAGCGTTAGGCAGGGCGCCGGGGAGCTGTTTTTT. The encoded protein is CSVRQGAGELFF.

This chain uses TRBV28 with TRBJ2-1, with D maybe TRBD2 (6 bases). The V and J ends lost 8 bases and 2 bases respectively, with 10 bases between them. CDR3 length: 13 amino acids. Germline values: CDR1 MDHEN, CDR2 SYDVKM. The CDR3, as DNA: TGTGCCAGCCATAGCGGACCCTACAATGAGCAGTTCTTC. Translating gives CASHSGPYNEQFF.

The V call is TRBV29-1, the J call TRBJ2-1; D remains ambiguous. The V gene lost 5 bases and the J gene lost 5 bases, with 4 bases spanning the gap. This CDR3 contains 10 residues. Germline CDR1 and CDR2: SQVTM and ANQGSEA. As DNA, the CDR3 is TGCAGCGTTCGTCACAATGAGCAGTTCTTC. Residues: CSVRHNEQFF.

The gene calls are TRBV6-6 and TRBJ2-2, with a possible D match to TRBD2 (5 bases). The CDR3 spans 14 residues. CDR1 and CDR2 (germline): MNHNY, SVGAGI (reference sequence). The ends were cut back, 0 bases at V and 7 bases at J, with 9 bases in the middle. For the CDR3, the DNA is TGTGCCAGCAGTTACTCTACGGGGTACGGGGAGCTGTTTTTT. Translated: CASSYSTGYGELFF.

The chain employs TRBV5-1 and TRBJ2-3; 10 bases align to TRBD2. V gave up 4 bases and J gave up 2 bases; unmatched junction bases: 4. This CDR3 comprises 15 residues. Germline V lookup: CDR1 SGHRS, CDR2 YFSETQ. CDR3 loop: CASSGGLAITDTQYF. The CDR3 DNA reads as TGCGCCAGCAGCGGGGGACTAGCGATCACAGATACGCAGTATTTT.

The V gene is TRBV2, the J gene TRBJ1-2; D is unclear. The V end lost 1 base, the J end lost 9 bases, and 9 bases lay between the germline ends. CDR1 is SNHLY and CDR2 is FYNNEI in the germline V gene. The CDR3 is made up of 12 amino acids. CDR3 amino acids: CASSEGWSSYTF. CDR3 DNA sequence: TGTGCCAGCAGTGAAGGATGGAGCAGCTACACCTTC.

The CDR3 DNA is TGTGCCAGCAGCCATCTTAACGAGCAGTACTTC. This encodes CASSHLNEQYF. The gene calls are TRBV14 and TRBJ2-7; D is undetermined. This CDR3 is built from 11 residues. The V end was cut by 3 bases, the J end by 5 bases, with 5 bases between. The germline CDR1 and CDR2 sequences are SGHDN and FVKESK.

This chain links TRBV7-8 with TRBJ1-2; D ambiguous. Looked up from germline, CDR1 is SGHVS and CDR2 is FQNEAQ. The V end lost 0 bases, the J end lost 4 bases, and 9 bases lay between the germline ends. The CDR3 length is 14 residues. CDR3 residues: CASSLAQEGYGYTF. In DNA form, the CDR3 reads TGTGCCAGCAGCTTAGCCCAGGAAGGCTATGGCTACACCTTC.

This clone has a single count. The J gene is TRBJ2-2, the V gene TRBV27; D may be TRBD2 (6 bases). V lost 3 bases and J lost 3, with 8 bases in between. Germline V gene data show CDR1 as MNHEY and CDR2 as SMNVEV (reference sequence). This CDR3 has 14 residues. The CDR3 nucleotides are TGTGCCAGCAGTTTGGAGGGTTACACCGGGGAGCTGTTTTTT. It specifies CASSLEGYTGELFF.

This clone is a singleton in its sample. The chain employs TRBV6-6 and TRBJ2-1; TRBD1 matches 8 bases. The germline gives CDR1 MNHNY, CDR2 SVGAGI (reference sequence). This CDR3 comprises 16 residues. The junction had 6 bases not matched to a gene; V was cut back by 3 bases and J by 2 bases. The CDR3: CASSYRGQGAYNEQFF. The CDR3 nucleotides read TGTGCCAGCAGTTATAGAGGACAGGGAGCCTACAATGAGCAGTTCTTC.

Regarding this clone: Other DNA variants within this sample encode the same CDR3. This chain connects TRBV18 to TRBJ2-7, with 7 nucleotides matching TRBD1. J was trimmed by 0 bases and V by 3 bases; bases with no gene match: 2. Germline V lookup: CDR1 KGHSH, CDR2 LQKENI. The length of the CDR3 is 14 residues. The CDR3 DNA follows: TGTGCCAGCTCACCGGACAGGTCCTCCTACGAGCAGTACTTC. Translated, it gives CASSPDRSSYEQYF.

The V and J genes are TRBV7-7 and TRBJ2-1; 7 bases match TRBD2. J lost 6 bases, V lost 5 bases, and 7 bases had no gene match. The CDR3 has 14 amino acids. The germline V gene has CDR1 SSHAT and CDR2 FNYEAQ (reference sequence). CDR3 protein: CASSTGTIANEQFF. The CDR3 nucleotides are TGTGCCAGCAGCACCGGGACTATAGCCAATGAGCAGTTCTTC.

This clone appeared a single time. The V gene is TRBV28, the J gene TRBJ1-2, with 9 bases lining up with TRBD1. The CDR3 is 13 amino acids. Per germline, CDR1 MDHEN and CDR2 SYDVKM. With V trimmed by 8 bases and J by 4 bases, 5 bases remained unmatched. The CDR3 region has the DNA TGTGCCAGCTCGAAACAGGGGGCCTATGGCTACACCTTC. Amino acid sequence: CASSKQGAYGYTF.

The chain couples TRBV27 to TRBJ2-7, with D possibly matching TRBD2 (5 bases). CDR3 length equals 16 residues. Trimming removed 2 bases from V and 6 bases from J, with 20 bases in between. CDR1 MNHEY and CDR2 SMNVEV come from the germline V gene (reference sequence). The CDR3 loop reads CASSLGFRGPSGEQYF. DNA of the CDR3: TGTGCCAGCAGTTTAGGGTTTAGAGGGCCTTCCGGCGAGCAGTACTTC.

V usage is TRBV9 and J usage is TRBJ2-1; D is ambiguous. V shed 0 bases and J shed 1 base, with 8 bases lying between them. The germline V gene has CDR1 SGDLS and CDR2 YYNGEE. The CDR3 runs to 15 residues. The CDR3 reads CASSVDGQSYNEQFF. As DNA, the CDR3 is TGTGCCAGCAGCGTAGATGGCCAGTCCTACAATGAGCAGTTCTTC.

V is TRBV28 and J is TRBJ2-7, with a weak D call TRBD1 (5 bases). The V end was cut by 6 bases, the J end by 2 bases, with 14 bases between. Germline V gene data show CDR1 as MDHEN and CDR2 as SYDVKM. This CDR3 spans 14 amino acids. The CDR3 spells CASRLSRAPYEQYF. Here the CDR3 DNA reads TGTGCCAGCAGGTTGAGCAGGGCACCCTACGAGCAGTACTTC.

This sequence joins TRBV7-8 and TRBJ2-3, with D possibly TRBD2 on 6 matching bases. Between the trimmed V and J ends, which lost 2 bases and 2 bases, there was a span of 23 bases. CDR1 is SGHVS and CDR2 is FQNEAQ in the germline V gene. CDR3 length: 19 residues. The DNA of the CDR3 is TGTGCCAGCAGCTTACCGCAGTCTGGGGGGACTCTAATCACAGATACGCAGTATTTT. Its protein product is CASSLPQSGGTLITDTQYF.

This clone was recorded once. The V call is TRBV6-5, the J call TRBJ2-3, with 8 bases fitting TRBD1. This CDR3 contains 15 residues. The V gene's germline CDR1 is MNHEY and CDR2 SVGAGI. V shed 7 bases and J 0 bases; nucleotides not matched to a gene: 6. The CDR3 DNA is TGTGCCAGCAAAGGACAGGGCCACAGCACAGATACGCAGTATTTT. Protein product: CASKGQGHSTDTQYF.

J is TRBJ2-3 and V is TRBV7-2; TRBD2 matches at 11 bases. The CDR3 covers 16 residues. V lost 2 bases to trimming and J lost 9 bases; unmatched junction nucleotides: 10. From germline, CDR1 is SGHTA and CDR2 FQGNSA. The CDR3 DNA follows: TGTGCCAGCAGCTTAATGGGACTAGCGGAAATTAGAACGCAGTATTTT. This sequence encodes CASSLMGLAEIRTQYF.

V gene TRBV11-1 combines with J gene TRBJ2-4; TRBD1 matches at 7 bases. Germline V lookup: CDR1 SGHAT, CDR2 FQDESV (reference sequence). The junction had 5 bases not matched to a gene; V was cut back by 1 base and J by 2 bases. The CDR3 length is 16 residues. CDR3 residues: CASSLEAGGTKNIQYF. CDR3 sequence (DNA): TGTGCCAGCAGCTTAGAGGCAGGGGGAACCAAAAACATTCAGTACTTC.